The 13 T cell receptor beta chains below all came from one sample that was sequenced in a study of T-cell memory formation after mild COVID-19. TCRdb used MiXCR to reprocess the 5' RACE reads, holding one entry per CDR3 protein. Of hundreds of thousands of distinct CDR3 sequences in the sample, roughly 8.2% are singletons; the top ten hold less than 25%. The sample taken for sequencing was PBMCs or a T cell subset sorted from them (not recorded which). The receptors originated from a man in his late teens or twenties who had mild COVID-19 (a few samples of this study predate the infection). Cell type and time point are not known.

The table lists this clonotype with many counts. This chain uses TRBV12-3 or TRBV12-4 with TRBJ2-5, with 11 positions matching TRBD2. Germline trimming cut 3 bases from V and 5 bases from J; bases unmatched to any gene: 2. The CDR3 covers 14 residues. In DNA, the CDR3 is TGTGCCAGCAGTTTGACTAGCGGGGTGGAGACCCAGTACTTC. It codes for CASSLTSGVETQYF.

This clonotype was seen only a few times. This chain connects TRBV5-6 to TRBJ1-2; 10 positions match TRBD1. The CDR3 has 12 residues. The trim removed 3 bases at V and 14 bases at J, leaving 7 bases unmatched. CDR1 and CDR2 from the germline V gene are SGHDT and YYEEEE. The CDR3 DNA sequence: TGTGCCAGCAGCTCCCCCGACAGGGGGCGGACCTTC. This encodes CASSSPDRGRTF.

A few counts support this clonotype. This chain joins TRBV19 and TRBJ1-2; 7 nucleotides line up with TRBD1. The CDR3 spans 14 residues. Germline CDR1 and CDR2: LNHDA and SQIVND (reference sequence). V was clipped by 8 bases and J by 0 bases; unmatched bases: 6. The CDR3 loop is CASRPGQTNYGYTF. CDR3 bases: TGTGCCAGTCGACCGGGACAGACTAACTATGGCTACACCTTC.

The rearrangement uses TRBV2 and TRBJ1-6; D is unclear. The CDR3 has 13 residues. Deletions cut 3 bases from V and 11 bases from J, with 11 bases between. Per germline, CDR1 SNHLY and CDR2 FYNNEI. This CDR3 is CASSETGQTPLHF. The CDR3 nucleotides read TGTGCCAGCAGTGAGACGGGCCAGACACCCCTCCACTTT.

Notes on this clonotype: A much larger clonotype is one base distant, so this may be a read error. The chain joins TRBV5-1 to TRBJ2-3, with D possibly TRBD1 on 5 matching bases. Germline lookup yields CDR1 SGHRS and CDR2 YFSETQ. The germline V and J ends were trimmed by 4 bases and 4 bases, with 16 bases remaining between them. The length of the CDR3 is 15 residues. CDR3 DNA: TGCGCCAGCAGCACCGGACATGGCGGTGCAGATACGCAGTATTTT. It yields the protein CASSTGHGGADTQYF.

This clonotype was picked up many times. The chain has TRBV2 and TRBJ2-1, with D perhaps being TRBD1 or TRBD2 (5 bases each). Trimming removed 8 bases at V and 7 bases at J, with 12 bases between. This CDR3 has 12 residues. CDR1 and CDR2 (germline): SNHLY, FYNNEI. The CDR3, as DNA: TGTGCCAGCGGGGGTATTGGGAATGAGCAGTTCTTC. It specifies CASGGIGNEQFF.

V usage is TRBV7-6 and J usage is TRBJ1-3; D gene uncertain. Germline loops: CDR1 SGHVS, CDR2 FNYEAQ. V was shortened by 1 base and J by 5 bases, with 0 bases between the two germline ends. The CDR3 loop spans 11 amino acids. The CDR3 reads CASSLGNTIYF. Here the CDR3 DNA reads TGTGCCAGCAGCTTAGGAAACACCATATATTTT.

J is TRBJ2-7 and V is TRBV7-9, with D possibly TRBD2 on 7 matching bases. The V end was cut by 7 bases, the J end by 5 bases, with 15 bases between. Germline-derived CDR1 and CDR2 are SEHNR and FQNEAQ (reference sequence). The CDR3 runs 13 residues. The CDR3 spells CASNNAGAHEQYF. DNA for the CDR3: TGTGCCAGCAACAACGCGGGGGCCCACGAGCAGTACTTC. The variable domain in full, with the rest retrieved from reference TRBV7-9 and TRBJ2-7, is DTGVSQNPRHKITKRGQNVTFRCDPISEHNRLYWYRQTLGQGPEFLTYFQNEAQLEKSRLLSDRFSAERPKGSFSTLEIQRTEQGDSAMYLCASNNAGAHEQYFGPGTRLTVT.

This clonotype was observed a handful of times. The rearrangement joins TRBV27 to TRBJ2-1; perhaps TRBD2 as D (5 bases). With 0 bases removed from V and 5 bases from J, the gap between germline ends came to 5 bases. CDR1 MNHEY and CDR2 SMNVEV come from the germline V gene (reference sequence). This CDR3 is built from 13 residues. The CDR3 region has the DNA TGTGCCAGCAGTTTATCGGGAGACAATGAGCAGTTCTTC. This encodes CASSLSGDNEQFF.

There are a few counts of this clonotype. The V and J genes are TRBV7-2 and TRBJ1-4; D ambiguous. Germline lookup yields CDR1 SGHTA and CDR2 FQGNSA. V was shortened by 2 bases and J by 8 bases, with 12 bases between the two germline ends. The CDR3 runs 14 residues. CDR3 loop: CASSLRSRREKLFF. The CDR3 nucleotides are TGTGCCAGCAGCTTAAGGAGCAGAAGGGAAAAACTGTTTTTT.

This clonotype was seen a few times. This chain's CDR3 is CATSGRQETQYF. CDR3 DNA sequence: TGTGCCACCTCGGGGCGGCAAGAGACCCAGTACTTC. The chain links TRBV5-4 to TRBJ2-5; D may match TRBD1 or TRBD2 (5 bases each). The germline gives CDR1 SGHNT, CDR2 YYREEE (reference sequence). The CDR3 is made up of 12 amino acids. Trimming left V 9 bases short and J 2 bases short, with 11 bases between.

This chain uses TRBV29-1 with TRBJ2-5, with a tentative D call TRBD1 (5 bases). This CDR3 is 17 amino acids long. Germline lookup yields CDR1 SQVTM and CDR2 ANQGSEA. The V and J ends lost 1 base and 1 base respectively, with 19 bases between them. CDR3 protein: CSVEARAGRSSQETQYF. The CDR3 bases are TGCAGCGTTGAAGCTAGGGCAGGGCGGTCGAGCCAAGAGACCCAGTACTTC.

This clonotype was observed at least ten times. The chain recombines TRBV6-6 with TRBJ2-2, with 8 nucleotides matching TRBD2. CDR1 MNHNY and CDR2 SVGAGI come from the germline V gene (reference sequence). The CDR3 runs to 15 residues. The V and J ends lost 8 bases and 5 bases, in that order; junction bases with no gene match: 10. The CDR3 loop reads CASRAGGVKTGELFF. In nucleotides, the CDR3 is TGTGCCAGCCGGGCCGGGGGGGTGAAAACCGGGGAGCTGTTTTTT.